This TCR beta chain was profiled in a study of identical twins (dated by TCRdb to between 2015 and 2016). The study in broad terms: TCR alpha and beta repertoires from monozygotic twins, unrelated adults of various ages and cord blood were deep-sequenced to test whether fetal clonotypes persist. Replicate twin experiments were performed at different times using different library preparation protocols to rule out contamination.

Details on this clonotype: The target of this receptor is not known. This may come from a read error, since a much larger clone is one base off.

Only healthy Caucasian donors were included. Three pairs of female monozygotic twins, all aged about 18 to 29 years, were included in the twin cohort. Positive isolation kits from Invitrogen were used to isolate the CD4+ and CD8+ T cell populations. Library generation was performed with 5' RACE. For sequencing, an Illumina HiSeq 2000 was employed. Template switching added a universal primer binding site, and the final cDNA carried a unique molecular identifier that allowed TCR cDNA molecules to be counted accurately. First-strand cDNA for TCR alpha and beta chains was synthesized from specific primers in the conserved constant-segment region. Each cDNA library was double barcoded, with a SMART-Mk sample barcode plus Illumina barcodes, to control for contamination. TruSeq adapter sequences and Illumina sample barcodes were added in two successive PCR steps. The Illumina HiSeq platform was used with custom primers to sequence TCR alpha and beta cDNA libraries. As for how the authors treated the data: MiGEC was used to process raw reads and extract unique molecular identifiers, and MiXCR was used to find CDR3 positions. For each individual, recombination models were inferred using an EM algorithm with the repgenHMM and IGoR tools. The analysis of shared clonotypes was done with the tcR package in R, with sharing normalized by the product of cloneset sizes. To study raw recombination without the effects of thymic and clonal selection, out-of-frame nonproductive sequences were analyzed. TCRdb handled the public reads itself, with Q25 trimming in fastp and clone calling in MiXCR, and kept productive beta chains. Rows matching on CDR3 protein sequence are summarized as one entry with the most common DNA and genes. The V and J calls and clone size come from TCRdb's table, not from the authors' own analysis. Within this sample are a few hundred thousand distinct CDR3 sequences, with roughly 9% of them counted one time only. 7% to 8.5% of the sample belongs to the ten largest clones.

CDR1 and CDR2 (KGHSY, FQNENV) derive from the germline V gene. The CDR3 spans 14 residues, from the cysteine through the phenylalanine. Solely the CDR3 DNA is kept, with 42 bases framed from the first base. V and J are truncated by 0 bases and 9 bases respectively, leaving an intervening sequence of 15 bases. Findings and caveats that apply to the study as a whole: Zero-insertion analyses could be partly confounded by invariant T cells such as MAIT and iNKT, though diverse VJ usage argued against such confounding for most clonotypes. Because the same donors could not be followed over many years, the conclusions relied on cross-sectional statistical analysis. Compared with coincidental sharing between unrelated individuals, out-of-frame TCR alpha sequences shared between twins showed an excess of sequences with low generation probability. In beta out-of-frame sequences, excess twin sharing was weaker, because having fewer shared sequences lowered the signal-to-noise ratio. Fewer insertions were carried by abundant cord blood beta clonotypes; a weaker similar trend was observed in young adult naive repertoires, while no such trend was observed in memory repertoires. Out-of-frame TCR alpha sharing in monozygotic twins was systematically underestimated by recombination models, whereas sharing between unrelated individuals was in agreement with the recombination models.

Another study also made use of these data, one on yellow fever vaccine responses in identical twins. The other study reports the following: According to the authors, the vaccine-induced T cell response in identical twins seemed to be partly convergent and partly specific to each individual. In the study, vaccine-responding T cell clones were precisely tracked in identical twins.

This sequence originates from a woman aged 18-35 years in good health. Sequencing was done on a sample of CD8+ T cells sorted from blood. The sequence is built from TRBV16 and TRBJ2-7; matching of 6 bases hints at TRBD1 as the D gene. The DNA sequence reads TGTGCCAGCAGCCAATCAGGGCAGGGGTTCGCGCAGTACTTC. Its protein reads: CASSQSGQGFAQYF.